The entry below gives a single T cell receptor (beta chain) sequence along with its context. This sample stems from a study of post-analysis software for immune sequencing data. The TCR beta cDNA libraries carried unique molecular identifiers. A single record per CDR3 protein comes from TCRdb applying MiXCR to the PCR reads. The table has about 810,000 distinct CDR3 sequences, roughly 58% seen once; the top ten hold 4% to 5.5%. The TCR comes from a girl under 18 with multiple sclerosis. Source material: blood.

The CDR3 here is CASSVGTGTISYEQYF. CDR3 coding DNA: TGTGCCAGCAGCGTAGGAACAGGGACCATCTCCTACGAGCAGTACTTC. The chain has TRBV7-2 and TRBJ2-7; a weak D match, TRBD1 (6 bases). The CDR3 length is 16 residues. CDR1 is SGHTA and CDR2 is FQGNSA in the germline V gene. Between the trimmed V and J ends, which lost 5 bases and 0 bases, there was a span of 17 bases.